The 15 T cell receptor beta chains below all came from one sample that was sequenced in a study of blood T cell repertoires in COVID-19. TCRdb's table, derived via immunoSEQ multiplex PCR, lists solely in-frame clones and lacks some. Of some 500,000 clones listed, roughly nine tenths are singletons. Specimen: peripheral blood. The origin of the receptors is a woman aged 45-65 years with COVID-19, enrolled during active disease.

In DNA form, the CDR3 reads TGCGCCAGCAGCCAGACGGACGGGGGAAACTACGAGCAGTACTTC. This encodes CASSQTDGGNYEQYF. The chain is built from TRBV4-1 and TRBJ2-7; TRBD2 might be the D (6 bases). The V gene lost 3 bases and the J gene lost 3 bases, with 15 bases spanning the gap. The CDR3 has 15 residues. The germline V gene has CDR1 MGHRA and CDR2 YSYEKL.

The chain combines TRBV9 with TRBJ1-1; no definite D call. Trimming shortened V by 4 bases and J by 1 base, and 5 bases separated the two germline ends. The germline gives CDR1 SGDLS, CDR2 YYNGEE. This CDR3 comprises 12 residues. The DNA for the CDR3 is TGTGCCAGCAGCTCTTGGAACACTGAAGCTTTCTTT. As protein: CASSSWNTEAFF.

This clone was seen just once. The chain combines TRBV29-1 with TRBJ2-5, with unresolved D. The V gene lost 6 bases and the J gene lost 4 bases, with 15 bases spanning the gap. The CDR3 is 13 residues long. Germline CDR1 reads SQVTM; CDR2 reads ANQGSEA. The CDR3 DNA reads TGCAGCGTACCAGGTGGCACGAGAGAGACCCAGTACTTC. Translating it yields CSVPGGTRETQYF.

The rearrangement uses TRBV10-1 and TRBJ2-1; the D gene is possibly TRBD2 (5 bases). The CDR3 is 17 residues long. V was shortened by 3 bases and J by 0 bases, with 15 bases between the two germline ends. Germline-derived CDR1 and CDR2 are WNHNN and SYGVQD (reference sequence). The CDR3 sequence: CASSDLEKGSSYNEQFF. CDR3 sequence (DNA): TGCGCCAGCAGTGACCTCGAAAAAGGGAGCTCCTACAATGAGCAGTTCTTC.

The CDR3 DNA sequence: TGCGCCAGCAGCGGAACAGGGGGGAACACTGAAGCTTTCTTT. It translates to CASSGTGGNTEAFF. The chain combines TRBV5-1 with TRBJ1-1; 8 nucleotides line up with TRBD1. The germline V gene has CDR1 SGHRS and CDR2 YFSETQ. J was trimmed by 1 base and V by 4 bases; bases with no gene match: 3. The CDR3 covers 14 residues.

The V gene is TRBV7-9, the J gene TRBJ2-1; tentative D call: TRBD1 (8 bases). This CDR3 is built from 16 residues. Trimming pared 5 bases from V and 5 bases from J, leaving 19 bases between. Germline V gene lookup returns CDR1 SEHNR and CDR2 FQNEAQ (reference sequence). As DNA, the CDR3 is TGTGCCAGCAGCAGCCCTACAGGGGGGGCTCACAATGAGCAGTTCTTC. Amino acids: CASSSPTGGAHNEQFF.

The V and J genes are TRBV5-1 and TRBJ2-3; TRBD2 aligns across 8 bases. The CDR3 loop spans 16 amino acids. Trimming removed 0 bases from V and 4 bases from J; junction bases left unmatched: 7. The germline CDR1 and CDR2 sequences are SGHRS and YFSETQ. CDR3 sequence: CASSLAGRGAPDTQYF. CDR3 nucleotide sequence: TGCGCCAGCAGCTTGGCGGGGCGGGGGGCCCCAGATACGCAGTATTTT.

The chain uses TRBV5-6 and TRBJ2-4; TRBD1 is a possible D gene (5 bases). Looked up from germline, CDR1 is SGHDT and CDR2 is YYEEEE. The CDR3 runs to 15 residues. Trimming pared 4 bases from V and 6 bases from J, leaving 17 bases between. As DNA, the CDR3 is TGTGCCAGCAGCCCAGGGCTTTGGGTTGGAAACATTCAGTACTTC. Amino acid sequence: CASSPGLWVGNIQYF.

The chain combines TRBV5-1 with TRBJ2-7, with 9 bases fitting TRBD2. There are 14 residues in the CDR3. Germline CDR1 is SGHRS and CDR2 is YFSETQ. J was trimmed by 2 bases and V by 7 bases; bases with no gene match: 7. The CDR3 loop is CASRRGGGAYEQYF. The CDR3 DNA reads as TGCGCCAGCCGCCGTGGCGGGGGGGCCTACGAGCAGTACTTC.

The chain carries TRBV5-1 and TRBJ2-3; 9 nucleotides align to TRBD1. Trimming took 2 bases from V and 6 from J; bases not matched to a gene: 4. In germline, CDR1 is SGHRS, CDR2 YFSETQ. The CDR3 has 14 amino acids. CDR3 amino acids: CASSFTGGSDTQYF. The CDR3 region has the DNA TGCGCCAGCAGCTTCACAGGGGGCAGCGATACGCAGTATTTT.

The V gene is TRBV18, the J gene TRBJ2-2; 9 nucleotides line up with TRBD2. V was clipped by 4 bases and J by 6 bases; unmatched bases: 9. Germline V CDR1 and CDR2: KGHSH, LQKENI. The CDR3 sequence is 16 residues long. The CDR3 is CASSRTTSGGAGELFF. For the CDR3, the DNA is TGTGCCAGCTCACGAACGACTAGCGGAGGGGCCGGGGAGCTGTTTTTT.

This clone was seen a handful of times. V and J are TRBV5-1 and TRBJ2-5, with D possibly TRBD2 on 5 matching bases. In germline, CDR1 is SGHRS, CDR2 YFSETQ. This CDR3 spans 14 amino acids. Trimming stripped 5 bases from V and 5 bases from J, with 16 bases between. CDR3 bases: TGCGCCAGCAGGGACGGAACCCCGGGGGAGACCCAGTACTTC. Translation: CASRDGTPGETQYF.

The rearrangement uses TRBV5-4 and TRBJ2-2; 9 nucleotides line up with TRBD1. The ends lost 0 bases at V and 7 bases at J; junction bases unmatched: 7. The CDR3 covers 16 residues. Germline CDR1 is SGHNT and CDR2 is YYREEE (reference sequence). CDR3 loop: CASSLARTGVFGELFF. In DNA form, the CDR3 reads TGTGCCAGCAGCTTGGCCCGGACAGGGGTTTTCGGGGAGCTGTTTTTT.

This chain joins TRBV5-1 and TRBJ2-2; TRBD1 matches at 7 bases. This CDR3 is built from 15 residues. V gave up 1 base and J gave up 6 bases; unmatched junction bases: 6. Germline loops: CDR1 SGHRS, CDR2 YFSETQ. The CDR3 coding sequence is TGCGCCAGCAGCTTGCCAACAGGGGCCGCCGGGGAGCTGTTTTTT. Translation gives CASSLPTGAAGELFF. Based on the CDR3 plus reference TRBV5-1 and TRBJ2-2, the full variable domain is KAGVTQTPRYLIKTRGQQVTLSCSPISGHRSVSWYQQTPGQGLQFLFEYFSETQRNKGNFPGRFSGRQFSNSRSEMNVSTLELGDSALYLCASSLPTGAAGELFFGEGSRLTVL.

The genes are TRBV27 and TRBJ2-1, with 7 bases lining up with TRBD1. CDR1 and CDR2 from the germline V gene are MNHEY and SMNVEV (reference sequence). The CDR3 runs to 15 residues. V shed 3 bases and J 4 bases; nucleotides not matched to a gene: 6. Here the CDR3 reads CASSLKTGSYNEQFF. The CDR3 DNA reads as TGTGCCAGCAGTTTGAAGACAGGGTCGTACAATGAGCAGTTCTTC.